The 28 T cell receptor beta chains listed next were all sequenced from one sample in a study of T cells in Graves' hyperthyroidism and ophthalmopathy. Regions amplified from RNA transcripts were the TCR beta CDR3 regions. The TCR CDR3 was amplified in a first-round RT-PCR using the HTBI primer set. TCRdb re-analysed the multiplex PCR reads in MiXCR, keeping a single row per CDR3 protein. The profile covers roughly 660,000 distinct CDR3 sequences, with 17% appearing a single time and around 15% taken by the ten largest. Specimen: blood. The source of these receptors is a man between 50 and 59 years old with Graves' hyperthyroidism.

The sample holds many counts of this clonotype. The chain recombines TRBV12-3 or TRBV12-4 with TRBJ2-1; D could derive from TRBD1 or TRBD2 (5 bases each). The CDR3 is made up of 16 amino acids. Trimming removed 4 bases at V and 4 bases at J, with 17 bases between. DNA of the CDR3: TGTGCCAGCAGTTCTGCAGGGTGGCGGGTTTACAATGAGCAGTTCTTC. Protein: CASSSAGWRVYNEQFF.

This clonotype was seen at least ten times. J is TRBJ2-1 and V is TRBV12-3 or TRBV12-4, with D maybe TRBD2 (6 bases). The CDR3 covers 15 residues. With 8 bases removed from V and 6 bases from J, the gap between germline ends came to 20 bases. Written as DNA, the CDR3 is TGTGCCAGCCGGCTTTGGCGGGAAGGGAGCAATGAGCAGTTCTTC. This translates into CASRLWREGSNEQFF.

As regards this clonotype: This could be a read error, since a much larger clone is one nucleotide away. This rearrangement joins TRBV24-1 to TRBJ2-2, with D tentatively TRBD1 or TRBD2 (5 bases each). CDR3 size: 17 residues. V was pared by 0 bases and J by 3 bases, with 13 bases between. The germline V gene has CDR1 KGHDR and CDR2 SFDVKD. The CDR3 sequence is CATSDLRGQGDTGELFF. CDR3 sequence (DNA): TGTGCCACCAGTGATTTGCGGGGTCAGGGCGACACCGGGGAGCTGTTTTTT.

This clonotype occurred many times. The rearrangement uses TRBV29-1 and TRBJ1-1; 8 bases are a match to TRBD1. Germline CDR1 reads SQVTM; CDR2 reads ANQGSEA. V lost 3 bases, J lost 5 bases, and 5 bases stayed unmatched. This CDR3 comprises 13 residues. This CDR3 is CSVDSTGVTEAFF. CDR3 sequence (DNA): TGCAGCGTTGACTCGACAGGGGTAACTGAAGCTTTCTTT.

V usage is TRBV9 and J usage is TRBJ2-1; a weak D match, TRBD2 (6 bases). V shed 4 bases and J shed 6 bases, with 20 bases lying between them. The CDR3 covers 16 residues. CDR1 and CDR2 (germline): SGDLS, YYNGEE. The CDR3 coding sequence is TGTGCCAGCAGCACGATGTCGGGAGTTAGGGTCAATGAGCAGTTCTTC. This gives the protein CASSTMSGVRVNEQFF.

This clonotype was counted at least ten times. V is TRBV11-1 and J is TRBJ2-4; D may be TRBD1 (5 bases). From germline, CDR1 is SGHAT and CDR2 FQDESV (reference sequence). The length of the CDR3 is 15 residues. V was cut by 5 bases and J by 3 bases, with 14 bases left in between. The CDR3 region has the DNA TGTGCCAGCAGCCCACAGCAGGGTGTCAAAAACATTCAGTACTTC. Protein product: CASSPQQGVKNIQYF.

The V call is TRBV18, the J call TRBJ1-4; a possible D gene is TRBD1 (5 bases). The CDR3 extends over 13 amino acids. Germline V CDR1 and CDR2: KGHSH, LQKENI. Trimming removed 6 bases at V and 8 bases at J, with 13 bases between. The CDR3: CASSSGWREKLFF. CDR3 DNA sequence: TGTGCCAGCTCGTCAGGGTGGCGAGAAAAACTGTTTTTT.

The sample holds many counts of this clonotype. The chain joins TRBV6-1 to TRBJ2-5, with 8 bases fitting TRBD1. The CDR3 is 14 amino acids. V trimming: 11 bases; J trimming: 5 bases; junction bases outside the gene matches: 13. Germline CDR1 reads MNHNS; CDR2 reads SASEGT. The CDR3 loop reads CAVQNGQGFETQYF. CDR3 DNA sequence: TGTGCCGTTCAGAACGGACAGGGCTTCGAGACCCAGTACTTC.

There are many counts of this clonotype. The V and J genes are TRBV5-1 and TRBJ2-2; 10 nucleotides match TRBD2. The V segment lost 0 bases and the J segment 2 bases; nucleotides outside the gene matches: 4. Germline V gene sequence: CDR1 SGHRS, CDR2 YFSETQ. The CDR3 covers 17 residues. The CDR3 here is CASSLEVAGGNTGELFF. For the CDR3, the DNA is TGCGCCAGCAGCTTGGAGGTAGCGGGAGGAAACACCGGGGAGCTGTTTTTT.

This clonotype came up many times. This rearrangement joins TRBV27 to TRBJ2-5; 7 bases agree with TRBD2. CDR1 and CDR2 (germline): MNHEY, SMNVEV (reference sequence). CDR3 length equals 15 residues. V trimming: 6 bases; J trimming: 1 base; junction bases outside the gene matches: 8. CDR3 DNA sequence: TGTGCCAGCAGACCGGTGGCTAGCGGCCAAGAGACCCAGTACTTC. Residues: CASRPVASGQETQYF.

There are many counts of this clonotype. V gene TRBV18 combines with J gene TRBJ2-5; TRBD2 agrees at 11 bases. Germline V gene data show CDR1 as KGHSH and CDR2 as LQKENI. Trimming removed 4 bases from V and 7 bases from J; junction bases left unmatched: 14. This CDR3 spans 17 amino acids. Here the CDR3 DNA reads TGTGCCAGCTCACTAGCTCCTAGCGGGAGGCTGGGCGTGACCCAGTACTTC. Translating gives CASSLAPSGRLGVTQYF.

This chain uses TRBV2 with TRBJ2-5; 8 positions agree with TRBD1. The CDR3 sequence is 14 residues long. CDR1 is SNHLY and CDR2 is FYNNEI in the germline V gene. The V gene end was trimmed by 4 bases and the J gene end by 7 bases; junction bases not matched to a gene: 8. In DNA, the CDR3 is TGTGCCAGCAGTGGGACAGGGTCCCCCGGGACCCAGTACTTC. Translating gives CASSGTGSPGTQYF. Full variable domain (outside the CDR3, taken from reference TRBV2 and TRBJ2-5): EPEVTQTPSHQVTQMGQEVILRCVPISNHLYFYWYRQILGQKVEFLVSFYNNEISEKSEIFDDQFSVERPDGSNFTLKIRSTKLEDSAMYFCASSGTGSPGTQYFGPGTRLLVL.

This clonotype was counted only a few times. The V call is TRBV20-1, the J call TRBJ2-3; no clear D. V shed 0 bases and J shed 1 base, with 8 bases lying between them. The CDR3 sequence is 14 residues long. Germline V lookup: CDR1 DFQATT, CDR2 SNEGSKA (reference sequence). CDR3 region: CSARDWAGTDTQYF. The DNA of the CDR3 is TGCAGTGCTAGAGATTGGGCAGGCACAGATACGCAGTATTTT.

This clonotype was seen many times. The rearrangement joins TRBV7-2 to TRBJ2-1, with 10 bases identical to TRBD1. CDR1 SGHTA and CDR2 FQGNSA come from the germline V gene. V lost 5 bases and J lost 6; bases outside the gene matches: 7. CDR3 size: 15 residues. CDR3 DNA sequence: TGTGCCAGCAGCCTGGGGACAGGGGCCCGCAATGAGCAGTTCTTC. Protein: CASSLGTGARNEQFF. The whole variable domain, filled in from reference TRBV7-2 and TRBJ2-1, reads GAGVSQSPSNKVTEKGKDVELRCDPISGHTALYWYRQSLGQGLEFLIYFQGNSAPDKSGLPSDRFSAERTGGSVSTLTIQRTQQEDSAVYLCASSLGTGARNEQFFGPGTRLTVL.

The sample holds many counts of this clonotype. The genes are TRBV30 and TRBJ1-1; 8 bases agree with TRBD1. With 0 bases clipped from V and 6 bases from J, the junction kept 3 bases outside the gene matches. In germline, CDR1 is GTSNPN, CDR2 SVGIG (reference sequence). The length of the CDR3 is 13 residues. The CDR3 nucleotides are TGTGCCTGGAGTGTACAGGGGGGAGCTGAAGCTTTCTTT. It specifies CAWSVQGGAEAFF. Full variable domain (missing parts from reference TRBV30 and TRBJ1-1): SQTIHQWPATLVQPVGSPLSLECTVEGTSNPNLYWYRQAAGRGLQLLFYSVGIGQISSEVPQNLSASRPQDRQFILSSKKLLLSDSGFYLCAWSVQGGAEAFFGQGTRLTVV.

This clonotype was counted many times. The chain is built from TRBV6-5 and TRBJ2-7; possibly TRBD1 or TRBD2 for D (6 bases each). Between the trimmed V and J ends, which lost 0 bases and 1 base, there was a span of 10 bases. Per germline, CDR1 MNHEY and CDR2 SVGAGI. This CDR3 is 15 amino acids long. CDR3 residues: CASSYSGGGSYEQYF. The DNA of the CDR3 is TGTGCCAGCAGTTACTCAGGGGGAGGATCCTACGAGCAGTACTTC.

This clonotype has ten or more counts. V gene TRBV6-1 combines with J gene TRBJ2-2, with D hard to call. V lost 5 bases and J 0 bases, leaving 13 bases between the germline ends. Germline V gives CDR1 MNHNS, CDR2 SASEGT. CDR3 length equals 16 residues. DNA for the CDR3: TGTGCCAGCAGTCGCCTCCCGCCCCCGAACACCGGGGAGCTGTTTTTT. Translated, it gives CASSRLPPPNTGELFF.

This clonotype has a count of ten or more. The chain employs TRBV19 and TRBJ1-2; D call uncertain. The germline V and J ends were trimmed by 3 bases and 2 bases, with 16 bases remaining between them. This CDR3 has 16 amino acids. The germline V gene encodes CDR1 LNHDA and CDR2 SQIVND (reference sequence). The CDR3 nucleotides read TGTGCCAGTAGTATCACCGGGTCCGGAGGCAACTATGGCTACACCTTC. Translated, it gives CASSITGSGGNYGYTF.

This clonotype showed up many times. The CDR3 region is CASRRRDGGVAEAFF. CDR3 coding DNA: TGTGCCAGCAGACGCCGGGACGGGGGGGTTGCTGAAGCTTTCTTT. This chain links TRBV2 with TRBJ1-1, with D possibly matching TRBD1 (5 bases). Germline values: CDR1 SNHLY, CDR2 FYNNEI. CDR3 length equals 15 residues. V lost 6 bases and J lost 6, with 20 bases in between.

This clonotype has at least ten counts. CDR3 nucleotide sequence: TGTGCCAGCAGTGAAAAACAGGGGGCGCGGAATGAAAAACTGTTTTTT. Translation gives CASSEKQGARNEKLFF. The genes are TRBV6-1 and TRBJ1-4, with 9 bases that match TRBD1. Trimming at V came to 2 bases and at J to 5 bases, leaving 6 bases not matched to a gene. The CDR3 sequence is 16 residues long. Looked up from germline, CDR1 is MNHNS and CDR2 is SASEGT.

This clonotype was seen repeatedly, ten times or more. CDR3 residues: CASRRQGGDYEQYF. The CDR3 DNA reads TGTGCCAGCAGAAGACAGGGGGGGGACTACGAGCAGTACTTC. V is TRBV27 and J is TRBJ2-7, with 9 bases matching TRBD1. The CDR3 length is 14 residues. V shed 6 bases and J 3 bases; nucleotides not matched to a gene: 6. CDR1 is MNHEY and CDR2 is SMNVEV in the germline V gene (reference sequence).

Points on this clonotype: A read error may explain this, as a much larger clone is one base away. V gene TRBV28 combines with J gene TRBJ2-7; D is undetermined. The germline V gene has CDR1 MDHEN and CDR2 SYDVKM. The CDR3 sequence is 13 residues long. The CDR3 loop reads CASSKHTTYEQCF. Written as DNA, the CDR3 is TGTGCCAGCAGTAAACATACCACCTACGAGCAGTGCTTC.

This clonotype was detected ten times or more. V gene TRBV7-2 combines with J gene TRBJ2-7, with D unresolved. This CDR3 has 15 amino acids. CDR1 and CDR2 (germline): SGHTA, FQGNSA. Trimming stripped 0 bases from V and 0 bases from J, with 9 bases between. CDR3 loop: CASSLAAPLSYEQYF. CDR3 DNA sequence: TGTGCCAGCAGCTTAGCGGCACCGCTCTCCTACGAGCAGTACTTC.

As regards this clonotype: Being one base from a much bigger clone, this may be a read error. The V and J genes are TRBV7-8 and TRBJ1-5, with D unclear. V lost 5 bases, J lost 6 bases, and 17 bases lay in between. The germline CDR1 and CDR2 sequences are SGHVS and FQNEAQ. The CDR3 loop spans 15 amino acids. The CDR3 here is CASSPAGSLSQPQHF. CDR3 in DNA: TGTGCCAGCAGCCCGGCAGGTTCTCTAAGTCAGCCCCAGCATTTT.

This clonotype occurred a few times. This chain links TRBV5-1 with TRBJ1-2; 9 positions match TRBD1. The junction had 11 bases not matched to a gene; V was cut back by 6 bases and J by 8 bases. The germline gives CDR1 SGHRS, CDR2 YFSETQ. The CDR3 is made up of 14 amino acids. CDR3 sequence: CASTSDRGENGYTF. CDR3 coding DNA: TGCGCCAGCACCTCTGACAGGGGGGAAAACGGCTACACCTTC. Supplemented by reference TRBV5-1 and TRBJ1-2, the full variable domain reads KAGVTQTPRYLIKTRGQQVTLSCSPISGHRSVSWYQQTPGQGLQFLFEYFSETQRNKGNFPGRFSGRQFSNSRSEMNVSTLELGDSALYLCASTSDRGENGYTFGSGTRLTVV.

Concerning this clonotype itself: A single base separates this from a much larger clone, so it may be a read error. V and J are TRBV2 and TRBJ2-2; D is uncertain. Germline CDR1 and CDR2: SNHLY and FYNNEI. Trimming removed 9 bases at V and 5 bases at J, with 10 bases between. The CDR3 is 12 amino acids. In DNA, the CDR3 is TGTGCCAGACTGAACTCGACCGGGGAGCTGTTTTTT. It encodes CARLNSTGELFF.

This rearrangement joins TRBV3-1 to TRBJ2-1, with a weak D call TRBD2 (7 bases). Trimming took off 7 bases at V and 7 bases at J, with 23 bases between the two ends. The germline gives CDR1 LGHDT, CDR2 YNNKEL (reference sequence). This CDR3 has 16 residues. The CDR3 nucleotides are TGTGCCAGCACCGGCCGGGGGGCCCTGGGGGGGAATGAGCAGTTCTTC. Translation: CASTGRGALGGNEQFF.

The chain joins TRBV9 to TRBJ2-5, with D possibly TRBD1 on 6 matching bases. Germline assignment: CDR1 SGDLS and CDR2 YYNGEE. The CDR3 loop spans 14 amino acids. Deletions cut 4 bases from V and 2 bases from J, with 12 bases between. CDR3 loop: CASSLRDKQETQYF. The DNA for the CDR3 is TGTGCCAGCAGCCTAAGGGACAAGCAAGAGACCCAGTACTTC.